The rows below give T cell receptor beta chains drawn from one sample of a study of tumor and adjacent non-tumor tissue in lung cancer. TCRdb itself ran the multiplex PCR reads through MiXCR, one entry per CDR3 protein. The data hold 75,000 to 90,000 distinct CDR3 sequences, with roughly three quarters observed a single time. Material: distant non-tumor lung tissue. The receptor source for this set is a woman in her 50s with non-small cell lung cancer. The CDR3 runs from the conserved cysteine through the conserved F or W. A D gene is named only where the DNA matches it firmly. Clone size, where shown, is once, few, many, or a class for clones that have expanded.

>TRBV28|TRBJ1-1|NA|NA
TGTGGCAGCAGTGATACCTTTAGCACTGAAGCTTTCTTT
CGSSDTFSTEAFF
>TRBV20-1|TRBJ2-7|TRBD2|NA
TGCAGTGCTAAGAAAGTGACTAGCGTCTACGAGCAGTACTTC
CSAKKVTSVYEQYF
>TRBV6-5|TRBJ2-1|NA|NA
TGTGCCAACAGTGGTCGGAGCTCCTACAATGAGCAGCTCTTC
CANSGRSSYNEQLF
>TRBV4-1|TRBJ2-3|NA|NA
TGCGCCAGCGGCTACGGGCCAAGTACAAATACGCAGTATTTT
CASGYGPSTNTQYF
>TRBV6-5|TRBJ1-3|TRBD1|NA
TGTGCCAGCAGTATCACCTTGACAGGGGGCTCTAGGAACTCCATATATTTT
CASSITLTGGSRNSIYF
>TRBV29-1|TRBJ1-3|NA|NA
TGCAGCGCTACACAGGGATCTCGAAGCACCATATATTTT
CSATQGSRSTIYF
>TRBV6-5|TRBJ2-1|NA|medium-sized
TGTGCCAGCACCGTTACTAGGAGCTCCTACAATGAGCAGTTCTTC
CASTVTRSSYNEQFF
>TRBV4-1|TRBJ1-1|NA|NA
TGCGCCAGCAGCCAGCCTGACAGGACTGCTGAAGTTTTCTTT
CASSQPDRTAEVFF
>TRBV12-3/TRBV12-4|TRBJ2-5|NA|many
TGTGCCAGCAGTTTTGTGGGGGCGGGGGAGACCCAGTACTTC
CASSFVGAGETQYF
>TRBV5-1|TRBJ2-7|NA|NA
TGCGCCAGCAGTGTTACCCAGGGATCGGCTCAGTACTTC
CASSVTQGSAQYF
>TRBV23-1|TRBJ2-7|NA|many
TGCGCCAGCAGTCAATCTCAGGCAGCATTGATTTACGAGCAGTACTTC
CASSQSQAALIYEQYF
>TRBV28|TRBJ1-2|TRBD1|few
TGTGCCATCAGTTTCTCTCAGGGGGCTAGTGGCCACACCTTC
CAISFSQGASGHTF
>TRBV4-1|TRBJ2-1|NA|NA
TGCGCCAGCAGCCAAGGACACCTTGTGACCAACAATGAGCACTTCTTC
CASSQGHLVTNNEHFF
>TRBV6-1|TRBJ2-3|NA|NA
TGTGCCAGCAGGACCGCTTACGGCACTAGCACAGATACGCGGTATTTT
CASRTAYGTSTDTRYF
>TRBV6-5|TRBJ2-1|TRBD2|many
TGTGCCAGCAGCAGAGGACTAGCCCCGAGCCCCTCCTACAATGAGCAGTTCTTC
CASSRGLAPSPSYNEQFF
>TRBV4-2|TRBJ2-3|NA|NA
TGTGCCAGTAGCCAACCGGGACAAGCGGGACGCACAGATACGCAGTATTTT
CASSQPGQAGRTDTQYF
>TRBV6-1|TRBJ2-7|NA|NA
TGTGCGAGCAGTGTCCAGGGCTCCTACGAGCAGTACTTC
CASSVQGSYEQYF
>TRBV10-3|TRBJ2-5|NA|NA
TGTGCCATCAGTGATTTGACTAGGGGGGGGGAGACCCAGTACTTC
CAISDLTRGGETQYF
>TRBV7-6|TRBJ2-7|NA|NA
TGTGCCAGCAGCGATTCGGAACTAGTCGACAAGCAGTACTTC
CASSDSELVDKQYF
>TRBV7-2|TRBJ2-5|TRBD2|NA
TGTGCCAGCAGCCCCCCGGCGTTTGCGGGAGTACGGGAGACCCAGTACTTC
CASSPPAFAGVRETQYF
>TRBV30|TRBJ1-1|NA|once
TGTGTCTGCAGTGTAGGGGTCTTGAGTCTCACTACCACTGAAGCTTTCTTT
CVCSVGVLSLTTTEAFF
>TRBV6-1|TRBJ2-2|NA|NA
TGTGCTAGCGGAGTTAAGACTAACGGGATCGGTGGTGGGGAGCTGTTTTTT
CASGVKTNGIGGGELFF
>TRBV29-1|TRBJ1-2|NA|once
TGCAGCGTTGAAGAGAACAACAAAGGCCACACCTTC
CSVEENNKGHTF
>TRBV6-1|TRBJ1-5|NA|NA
NA
CASSEDYWGNGNQPEHF